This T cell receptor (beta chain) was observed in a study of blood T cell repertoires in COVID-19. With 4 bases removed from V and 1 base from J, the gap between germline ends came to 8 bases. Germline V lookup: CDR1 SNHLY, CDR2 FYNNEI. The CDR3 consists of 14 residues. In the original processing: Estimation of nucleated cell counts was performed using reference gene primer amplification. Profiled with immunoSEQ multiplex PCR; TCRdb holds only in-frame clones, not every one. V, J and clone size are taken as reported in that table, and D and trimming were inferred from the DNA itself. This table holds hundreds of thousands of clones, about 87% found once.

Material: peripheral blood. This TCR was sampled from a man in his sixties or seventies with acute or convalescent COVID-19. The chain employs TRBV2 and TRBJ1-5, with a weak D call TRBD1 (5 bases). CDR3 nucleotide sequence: TGTGCCAGCAGTGGGACATTCAGCAATCAGCCCCAGCATTTT. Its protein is CASSGTFSNQPQHF.